What follows are 9 T cell receptor beta chains derived from one specimen sequenced in a study of neoadjuvant anti-PD-1 for oral cavity cancer. Libraries were prepared by immunoSEQ multiplex PCR; TCRdb keeps only in-frame clonotypes and omits some of them. The profile shows 8,000 to 10,000 clones, roughly three fifths of them singletons. Specified time point: after neoadjuvant nivolumab, at surgical resection. The source material was PBMCs, sampled after nivolumab (anti-PD-1) treatment. These receptors came from a person aged 35 to 85 with oral cavity squamous cell carcinoma.

V is TRBV5-1 and J is TRBJ2-5; a weak D match, TRBD1 (6 bases). Germline V CDR1 and CDR2: SGHRS, YFSETQ. V dropped 7 bases and J dropped 5 bases, with 18 bases sitting between them. The CDR3 is made up of 14 amino acids. The CDR3 sequence is CASFSGGARETQYF. CDR3 nucleotide sequence: TGCGCCAGCTTCTCTGGGGGCGCGAGGGAGACCCAGTACTTC.

This clone appeared a few times. V is TRBV4-2 and J is TRBJ2-1; D ambiguous. The CDR3 length is 18 residues. V lost 0 bases and J lost 0, with 15 bases in between. Per the germline V gene, CDR1 is LGHNA and CDR2 is YNFKEQ. The CDR3 reads CASSQDTQRASSYNEQFF. CDR3 nucleotides: TGTGCCAGCAGCCAAGATACCCAGCGTGCGAGCTCCTACAATGAGCAGTTCTTC.

CDR3 loop: CASSLNAISYEQYF. CDR3 DNA: TGTGCCAGCAGCTTAAACGCGATTTCGTACGAGCAGTACTTC. The rearrangement joins TRBV7-6 to TRBJ2-7; no definite D call. The CDR3 totals 14 residues. The V gene lost 2 bases and the J gene lost 4 bases, with 12 bases spanning the gap. Germline values: CDR1 SGHVS, CDR2 FNYEAQ.

This clone was seen more than once but under ten times. This sequence joins TRBV19 and TRBJ2-1, with 8 bases fitting TRBD1. CDR1 is LNHDA, CDR2 SQIVND, per germline (reference sequence). After removal of 8 bases from V and 5 bases from J, the junction contained 8 bases not matched to a gene. The CDR3 loop spans 14 amino acids. The CDR3 here is CASATGETHNEQFF. CDR3 nucleotide sequence: TGTGCCAGTGCGACAGGGGAGACCCACAATGAGCAGTTCTTC.

This chain links TRBV5-4 with TRBJ2-1; the match to TRBD2 covers 8 bases. The CDR3 is 16 residues long. Trimming at V came to 1 base and at J to 5 bases, leaving 8 bases not matched to a gene. Per germline, CDR1 SGHNT and CDR2 YYREEE (reference sequence). CDR3 in DNA: TGTGCCAGCAGCTTGTCGTCTAGCGGGCCTAACAATGAGCAGTTCTTC. This encodes CASSLSSSGPNNEQFF.

The chain is built from TRBV11-2 and TRBJ1-6, with D unclear. V lost 7 bases and J 10 bases, leaving 17 bases between the germline ends. This CDR3 has 14 residues. CDR1 is SGHAT and CDR2 is FQNNGV in the germline V gene. CDR3 residues: CASTPGPSRSPLHF. The CDR3 region has the DNA TGTGCCAGCACCCCGGGCCCCTCGAGGTCACCCCTCCACTTT.

This clone appeared a single time. V usage is TRBV10-2 and J usage is TRBJ1-4; 9 nucleotides match TRBD1. V was clipped by 7 bases and J by 5 bases; unmatched bases: 5. Germline-derived CDR1 and CDR2 are WSHSY and SAAADI. This CDR3 comprises 14 residues. The CDR3 coding sequence is TGCGCCAGCAAGGGGACAGGGCCCAATGAAAAACTGTTTTTT. Its translation is CASKGTGPNEKLFF.

The chain carries TRBV2 and TRBJ1-2; TRBD1 matches at 10 bases. V dropped 10 bases and J dropped 4; count of bases not matched to a gene: 9. CDR1 is SNHLY and CDR2 is FYNNEI in the germline V gene. The CDR3 is made up of 14 amino acids. CDR3 region: CATKRQGAGYGYTF. The DNA of the CDR3 is TGTGCCACTAAACGACAGGGGGCCGGCTATGGCTACACCTTC.

DNA for the CDR3: TGTGCCAGCAGTTTAAGCTGGGGACAGCGGGTTTCTTACGAGCAGTACTTC. Protein sequence: CASSLSWGQRVSYEQYF. The chain recombines TRBV27 with TRBJ2-7; D is possibly TRBD1 (7 bases). Trimming removed 2 bases from V and 4 bases from J, with 21 bases in between. There are 17 residues in the CDR3. The germline V gene has CDR1 MNHEY and CDR2 SMNVEV (reference sequence).